This T cell receptor (beta chain) was sequenced during a study of cytomegalovirus exposure and HLA in healthy donors. Vbeta (60) and Jbeta (13) primers were used in the PCR. Profiled with immunoSEQ multiplex PCR; TCRdb holds only in-frame clones, not every one. The sample has more than 200,000 clones. Study-wide findings and caveats: Judged likely to be a sequencing artifact was a cluster of highly shared sequence variants. Researchers catalogued about 150 TCR beta chains as cytomegalovirus-associated.

Details on this clone: What it binds is unknown.

This TCR came from a woman under 40 in good health and CMV-seropositive. The material sequenced was PBMCs.

This CDR3 reads CASSYATPGTGNPYEQYF. DNA for the CDR3: TGCGCCAGCAGCTACGCGACCCCCGGGACAGGGAACCCCTACGAGCAGTACTTC. The rearrangement uses TRBV4-1 and TRBJ2-5, with 9 positions matching TRBD1. Near its end, the DNA agrees better with TRBJ2-7, so the J call may be wrong. Germline values: CDR1 MGHRA, CDR2 YSYEKL. The CDR3 is 18 residues long.